This is a list of T cell receptor beta chains from one sample in a study of blood T cells in healthy people across ages. TCRdb fed the 5' RACE reads into MiXCR, producing one record per CDR3 protein. The sample has roughly 1.5 million distinct CDR3 sequences; 35% to 45% are singletons. Sequenced material: blood. The source of these receptors is a woman aged 18-30 years in good health. The CDR3 runs from the conserved cysteine through the conserved F or W. D genes are given only for firm matches. Clone sizes are given selectively: once, few, many, or a class where the clone is expanded.

TRBJ1-1,.,once,TRBV28,CASRYTGMNTEAFF,TGTGCCAGCCGGTACACAGGGATGAACACTGAAGCTTTCTTT
TRBJ1-1,TRBD1,once,TRBV25-1,CASSESARTGAFMNTEAFF,TGTGCCAGCAGTGAATCCGCCCGGACAGGGGCGTTTATGAACACTGAAGCTTTCTTT
TRBJ2-1,.,few,TRBV12-3/TRBV12-4,CASSLWTGGAGVYSEQFF,TGTGCCAGCAGTTTATGGACAGGAGGAGCGGGGGTTTATTCTGAGCAGTTCTTC
TRBJ2-3,TRBD2,.,TRBV4-2,CASSQGGGRADTDTQYF,TGTGCCAGCAGCCAAGGGGGCGGGAGGGCCGACACAGATACGCAGTATTTT
TRBJ2-3,.,few,TRBV29-1,CSVDWSSDTQYF,TGCAGCGTTGACTGGAGCTCAGATACGCAGTATTTT
TRBJ1-1,.,.,TRBV19,CASSITLRTEAFF,TGTGCCAGTAGTATTACTTTGAGGACTGAAGCTTTCTTT
TRBJ2-1,.,few,TRBV7-6,CASSPQGPSYNEQFF,TGTGCCAGCAGCCCTCAGGGACCCTCCTACAATGAGCAGTTCTTC
TRBJ2-2,.,.,TRBV7-2,CASSFGGATGELFF,TGTGCCAGCAGCTTCGGCGGGGCAACCGGGGAGCTGTTTTTT
TRBJ1-4,TRBD1,few,TRBV9,CASSVGVAGGTEKLFF,TGTGCCAGCAGCGTAGGAGTGGCAGGGGGCACCGAAAAACTGTTTTTT
TRBJ2-3,TRBD2,.,TRBV15,CATSSEWEGLSTDTQYF,TGTGCCACCAGCAGCGAGTGGGAGGGTCTAAGCACAGATACGCAGTATTTT
TRBJ1-5,.,few,TRBV4-1,CASSQGRVGARRHSNQPQHF,TGCGCCAGCAGCCAAGGACGCGTGGGGGCCCGGAGGCATAGCAATCAGCCCCAGCATTTT
TRBJ2-7,TRBD1,few,TRBV5-1,CASSGDRDRPYEQYF,TGCGCCAGCAGCGGGGACAGGGATCGACCTTACGAGCAGTACTTC
TRBJ2-1,.,.,TRBV9,CASSGIVQGNEQFF,TGTGCCAGCAGCGGGATTGTACAGGGAAATGAGCAGTTCTTC
TRBJ1-2,.,.,TRBV6-5,CASSRGPSEGWYGYTF,TGTGCCAGCAGCCGGGGCCCTTCTGAGGGTTGGTATGGCTACACCTTC
TRBJ2-1,TRBD1,.,TRBV20-1,CSGRGGGTGQTNEQFF,TGCAGTGGCCGCGGAGGGGGGACAGGACAAACCAATGAGCAGTTCTTC
TRBJ2-1,TRBD2,.,TRBV20-1,CSARDGTSGSNNEQFF,TGCAGTGCTAGAGACGGGACTAGCGGGAGTAATAATGAGCAGTTCTTC
TRBJ1-1,.,.,TRBV20-1,CSAPRELLMNTEAFF,TGCAGTGCCCCTCGGGAGCTCTTAATGAACACTGAAGCTTTCTTT
TRBJ2-1,.,.,TRBV7-2,CASSLRVENEQFF,TGTGCTAGCAGCTTAAGAGTGGAAAATGAGCAGTTCTTC
TRBJ1-1,.,.,TRBV19,CASNWWNTEAFF,TGTGCCAGTAATTGGTGGAACACTGAAGCTTTCTTT
TRBJ2-7,.,few,TRBV13,CASSLGPKLGDEQYF,TGTGCCAGCAGCTTGGGCCCAAAGCTAGGAGACGAGCAGTACTTC
TRBJ1-5,.,.,TRBV7-2,CASSLVSARPQHF,TGTGCCAGCAGCTTAGTGTCTGCTCGGCCCCAGCATTTT
TRBJ2-7,.,.,TRBV6-6,CASSYAIARAAEQYF,TGTGCCAGCAGTTACGCGATTGCCAGGGCTGCCGAGCAGTACTTC
TRBJ1-4,.,.,TRBV7-9,CASSFRGRYEKLFF,TGTGCCAGCAGTTTTAGGGGTCGATATGAAAAACTGTTTTTT
TRBJ2-7,TRBD2,.,TRBV7-9,CASSAKSGSQPDEQYF,TGTGCCAGCAGCGCAAAAAGCGGGAGTCAGCCCGACGAGCAGTACTTC
TRBJ1-1,TRBD1,.,TRBV5-1,CASSILTGANTEAFF,TGCGCCAGCAGCATACTCACAGGGGCGAACACTGAAGCTTTCTTT
TRBJ2-7,.,few,TRBV4-3,CASSSHDGYEQYF,TGCGCCAGCAGCTCCCATGACGGCTACGAGCAGTACTTC
TRBJ2-5,.,.,TRBV11-1,CASSLYTRETQYF,TGTGCCAGCAGCTTATACACTCGGGAGACCCAGTACTTC
TRBJ2-7,TRBD2,few,TRBV10-3,CAISGTSVQSSYEQYF,TGTGCCATCAGCGGGACTAGCGTCCAGAGCTCCTACGAGCAGTACTTC
TRBJ2-2,.,.,TRBV5-1,CASRWATGELFF,TGCGCCAGCAGATGGGCCACCGGGGAGCTGTTTTTT
TRBJ2-4,.,few,TRBV29-1,CSVSVVGVAKNIQYF,TGCAGCGTTAGTGTCGTAGGGGTAGCCAAAAACATTCAGTACTTC
TRBJ1-2,TRBD1,.,TRBV20-1,CSASRDRAIGYTF,TGCAGTGCTAGCCGGGACAGGGCTATTGGCTACACCTTC
TRBJ1-1,.,.,TRBV6-2/TRBV6-3,CASCQPGAEAFF,TGTGCCAGCTGTCAACCGGGGGCTGAAGCTTTCTTT
TRBJ1-6,TRBD1,.,TRBV20-1,CSARPGTGVGSPLHF,TGCAGTGCTAGACCGGGGACAGGGGTTGGATCACCCCTCCACTTT
TRBJ2-3,.,.,TRBV12-3/TRBV12-4,CASSLVGTVNTDTQYF,TGTGCCAGCAGTTTAGTTGGTACGGTCAACACAGATACGCAGTATTTT
TRBJ2-5,TRBD2,few,TRBV20-1,CSAIAVLAGAGETQYF,TGCAGTGCAATAGCGGTCCTAGCGGGGGCCGGGGAGACCCAGTACTTC
TRBJ2-7,TRBD2,.,TRBV20-1,CSARDLLAAYNEQYF,TGCAGTGCTAGAGATCTGCTAGCGGCTTACAATGAGCAGTACTTC
TRBJ2-7,TRBD1,.,TRBV5-1,CASSAMDRGPSYEQYF,TGCGCCAGCAGCGCGATGGACAGGGGCCCCTCCTACGAGCAGTACTTC
TRBJ1-1,TRBD1,.,TRBV4-1,CASSQEVGQGRENTEAFF,TGCGCCAGCAGCCAAGAGGTCGGACAGGGGCGGGAGAACACTGAAGCTTTCTTT
TRBJ1-5,TRBD1,.,TRBV20-1,CSASDRAQPQHF,TGCAGTGCTAGCGACAGGGCCCAGCCCCAGCATTTT
TRBJ1-4,.,few,TRBV20-1,CSARVQHGPNEKLFF,TGCAGTGCTAGAGTCCAACACGGGCCAAATGAAAAACTGTTTTTT
TRBJ2-4,.,.,TRBV7-2,CASSRQGPLDLAKNIQYF,TGTGCCAGCAGCCGCCAAGGGCCCCTTGACCTAGCCAAAAACATTCAGTACTTC
TRBJ2-7,.,.,TRBV6-5,CASSYGVMASYEQYF,TGTGCCAGCAGTTACGGGGTTATGGCTTCATACGAGCAGTACTTC
TRBJ1-1,.,.,TRBV18,CASSPEGTGSEAFF,TGTGCCAGCAGCCCCGAGGGAACAGGGTCTGAAGCTTTCTTT
TRBJ2-3,TRBD2,.,TRBV27,CASSFSKAGGTDTQYF,TGTGCCAGCAGTTTCTCCAAAGCGGGGGGTACAGATACGCAGTATTTT
TRBJ1-2,.,.,TRBV5-4,CASSFPGGFGYTF,TGTGCCAGCAGCTTCCCTGGGGGCTTTGGCTACACCTTC
TRBJ1-2,.,few,TRBV5-1,CASSLTRLLGDGYTF,TGCGCCAGCAGCTTGACTCGACTTTTAGGAGATGGCTACACCTTC
TRBJ1-2,TRBD1,.,TRBV12-3/TRBV12-4,CASRFLQRQGSEGYTF,TGTGCCAGCAGATTTCTCCAAAGACAGGGGTCGGAAGGCTACACCTTC
TRBJ2-1,.,.,TRBV6-4,CASSGGGWGEQFF,TGTGCCAGCAGTGGAGGAGGGTGGGGAGAGCAGTTCTTC
TRBJ2-3,TRBD2,.,TRBV7-2,CASSRGERGSTDTQYF,TGTGCCAGCAGCCGGGGGGAGCGGGGTAGCACAGATACGCAGTATTTT